This is a list of T cell receptor beta chains from one sample in a study of cytomegalovirus exposure and HLA in healthy donors. Some clones are missing from TCRdb's copy, which holds only in-frame ones; the method was immunoSEQ multiplex PCR. Here the sample spans approximately 130,000 clones, roughly 89% being singletons. The material sequenced was PBMCs. These receptors were taken from a woman between 25 and 40 years old in good health and CMV-seronegative. The CDR3 runs from the conserved cysteine through the conserved F or W. D genes are given only for firm matches. Only part of the rows carry a size: once, few, many, or a class if the clone is expanded.

D: -; size: -; J: TRBJ1-2; V: TRBV6-5; CDR3: CASSYGGIRYGYTF; DNA: TGTGCCAGCAGTTACGGAGGGATCCGCTATGGCTACACCTTC
D: -; size: -; J: TRBJ1-1; V: TRBV19; CDR3: CASSIGQEDTEAFF; DNA: TGTGCCAGTAGTATAGGGCAGGAGGACACTGAAGCTTTCTTT
D: TRBD1; size: -; J: TRBJ2-1; V: TRBV27; CDR3: CASSLFLLGQGGGSYNEQFF; DNA: TGTGCCAGCAGTTTATTCTTATTGGGACAGGGTGGGGGGTCCTACAATGAGCAGTTCTTC
D: TRBD2; size: -; J: TRBJ2-5; V: TRBV7-9; CDR3: CASSLGLESAGGPETQYF; DNA: TGTGCCAGCAGCTTAGGATTGGAGTCTGCGGGAGGGCCGGAGACCCAGTACTTC
D: -; size: -; J: TRBJ1-2; V: TRBV11-2; CDR3: CASSLAYSVRTNYGYTF; DNA: TGTGCCAGCAGCTTAGCGTATAGCGTCCGGACTAACTATGGCTACACCTTC
D: -; size: -; J: TRBJ1-5; V: TRBV30; CDR3: CAWSAGPNQPQHF; DNA: TGTGCCTGGAGCGCAGGGCCCAATCAGCCCCAGCATTTT
D: -; size: -; J: TRBJ2-7; V: TRBV27; CDR3: CASSGGLRRVYEQYF; DNA: TGTGCCAGCAGCGGGGGGCTCCGTCGCGTCTACGAGCAGTACTTC
D: TRBD1; size: -; J: TRBJ2-2; V: TRBV25-1; CDR3: CASSDSGTANTGELFF; DNA: TGTGCCAGCAGTGACTCCGGGACAGCGAACACCGGGGAGCTGTTTTTT
D: TRBD1; size: -; J: TRBJ2-3; V: TRBV28; CDR3: CASSLTGGADTQYF; DNA: TGTGCCAGCAGTTTGACAGGGGGCGCAGATACGCAGTATTTT
D: -; size: -; J: TRBJ2-7; V: TRBV11-2; CDR3: CASSLAGMAYEQYF; DNA: TGTGCCAGCAGCTTAGCCGGGATGGCCTACGAGCAGTACTTC
D: TRBD2; size: -; J: TRBJ2-5; V: TRBV2; CDR3: CASSEGLAGETQYF; DNA: TGTGCCAGCAGTGAAGGATTAGCGGGAGAGACCCAGTACTTC
D: TRBD1; size: -; J: TRBJ2-1; V: TRBV13; CDR3: CASSSTTRGREQFF; DNA: TGTGCCAGCAGCTCTACGACCAGGGGGCGAGAGCAGTTCTTC
D: TRBD1; size: -; J: TRBJ2-4; V: TRBV6-5; CDR3: CASTDRGSLDIQYF; DNA: TGTGCCAGCACAGACAGGGGCTCGTTGGACATTCAGTACTTC
D: -; size: -; J: TRBJ1-3; V: TRBV25-1; CDR3: CASSEMAGSGNTIYF; DNA: TGTGCCAGCAGTGAGATGGCGGGGTCTGGAAACACCATATATTTT
D: -; size: -; J: TRBJ1-2; V: TRBV5-6; CDR3: CASSLKLGRGYTF; DNA: TGTGCCAGCAGCCTAAAACTAGGGAGAGGCTACACCTTC
D: TRBD1; size: -; J: TRBJ2-7; V: TRBV5-1; CDR3: CASSYTTGTGDYEQYF; DNA: TGCGCCAGCAGCTATACTACCGGGACAGGGGACTACGAGCAGTACTTC
D: -; size: -; J: TRBJ1-6; V: TRBV6-5; CDR3: CATALTKRPLHF; DNA: TGTGCCACCGCACTAACAAAAAGGCCCCTCCACTTT
D: -; size: once; J: TRBJ2-1; V: TRBV9; CDR3: CASSVGLEDFPANEQFF; DNA: TGTGCCAGCAGCGTAGGGTTAGAGGACTTCCCGGCGAATGAGCAGTTCTTC
D: TRBD2; size: -; J: TRBJ2-7; V: TRBV29-1; CDR3: CSVATSAYEQYF; DNA: TGCAGCGTCGCTACTAGCGCCTACGAGCAGTACTTC
D: -; size: -; J: TRBJ2-5; V: TRBV28; CDR3: CASSFGGRGQETQYF; DNA: TGTGCCAGCAGTTTCGGGGGACGGGGGCAAGAGACCCAGTACTTC
D: TRBD2; size: few; J: TRBJ2-7; V: TRBV18; CDR3: CASSITSGRGEQYF; DNA: TGTGCCAGCTCAATCACTAGCGGGAGAGGCGAGCAGTACTTC
D: TRBD1; size: -; J: TRBJ1-3; V: TRBV28; CDR3: CASSPQGSGNTIYF; DNA: TGTGCCAGCAGTCCACAGGGGTCTGGAAACACCATATATTTT
D: -; size: few; J: TRBJ2-6; V: TRBV28; CDR3: CASSFVVSGANVLTF; DNA: TGTGCCAGCAGTTTCGTAGTCTCTGGGGCCAACGTCCTGACTTTC
D: -; size: -; J: TRBJ1-2; V: TRBV18; CDR3: CASSPPGQNYGYTF; DNA: TGTGCCAGCTCACCACCGGGCCAGAACTATGGCTACACCTTC
D: TRBD1; size: -; J: TRBJ2-1; V: TRBV30; CDR3: CAWDQDRYSYNEQFF; DNA: TGTGCCTGGGATCAGGACAGGTACTCCTACAATGAGCAGTTCTTC
D: -; size: -; J: TRBJ2-5; V: TRBV6-5; CDR3: CASSYSGPGTQYF; DNA: TGTGCCAGCAGTTACTCAGGCCCAGGGACCCAGTACTTC
D: TRBD2; size: -; J: TRBJ2-1; V: TRBV4-3; CDR3: CASSRKLGELAGGYNEQFF; DNA: TGCGCCAGCAGCCGAAAACTAGGGGAACTAGCGGGCGGTTACAATGAGCAGTTCTTC
D: -; size: -; J: TRBJ1-6; V: TRBV5-1; CDR3: CASSYIDSPLHF; DNA: TGCGCCAGCAGCTACATCGATTCACCCCTCCACTTT
D: TRBD1; size: -; J: TRBJ1-2; V: TRBV30; CDR3: CAWSEGDRGRIGYTF; DNA: TGTGCCTGGAGTGAGGGTGACAGGGGGCGAATTGGCTACACCTTC
D: -; size: -; J: TRBJ2-7; V: TRBV10-3; CDR3: CATRTGTGGYEQYF; DNA: TGTGCCACTCGAACCGGGACTGGTGGATACGAGCAGTACTTC
D: TRBD1; size: once; J: TRBJ2-1; V: TRBV7-9; CDR3: CASSHTRQGSSYNEQFF; DNA: TGTGCCAGCAGCCATACTCGACAGGGCAGCTCCTACAATGAGCAGTTCTTC
D: -; size: once; J: TRBJ2-7; V: TRBV7-8; CDR3: CASSLSGWGNKVARTEQYF; DNA: TGTGCCAGCAGCTTGTCAGGGTGGGGAAACAAAGTCGCTAGAACCGAGCAGTACTTC
D: TRBD2; size: -; J: TRBJ2-7; V: TRBV5-5; CDR3: CASSFVVASGSEQYF; DNA: TGTGCCAGCAGCTTTGTCGTGGCTAGCGGGAGCGAGCAGTACTTC
D: -; size: -; J: TRBJ1-5; V: TRBV30; CDR3: CAWSPRGDQPQHF; DNA: TGTGCCTGGAGCCCCCGGGGTGATCAGCCCCAGCATTTT
D: -; size: -; J: TRBJ1-3; V: TRBV30; CDR3: CAWSPGISGNTIYF; DNA: TGTGCCTGGAGTCCAGGGATCTCTGGAAACACCATATATTTT
D: -; size: -; J: TRBJ2-7; V: TRBV5-4; CDR3: CASSLRGGAYEQYF; DNA: TGTGCCAGCAGCTTGAGAGGGGGAGCCTACGAGCAGTACTTC
D: -; size: -; J: TRBJ2-7; V: TRBV11-2; CDR3: CASSSPADRPRDEQYF; DNA: TGTGCCAGTAGCTCGCCAGCGGACAGACCGAGGGACGAGCAGTACTTC
D: -; size: -; J: TRBJ2-1; V: TRBV18; CDR3: CASSPPASRLNEQFF; DNA: TGTGCCAGCTCACCACCGGCTAGTAGGCTCAATGAGCAGTTCTTC
D: -; size: once; J: TRBJ2-1; V: TRBV5-8; CDR3: CASSGSGFYNEQFF; DNA: TGTGCCAGCTCCGGGAGCGGGTTTTACAATGAGCAGTTCTTC
D: -; size: -; J: TRBJ2-5; V: TRBV29-1; CDR3: CSAAGQLQETQYF; DNA: TGCAGCGCCGCCGGACAGTTACAAGAGACCCAGTACTTC
D: -; size: few; J: TRBJ1-4; V: TRBV4-3; CDR3: CASSHAGQFGNEKLFF; DNA: TGCGCCAGCAGCCACGCCGGACAGTTTGGTAATGAAAAACTGTTTTTT
D: TRBD1; size: -; J: TRBJ2-1; V: TRBV30; CDR3: CAWTPRGNEQFF; DNA: TGTGCCTGGACCCCCAGGGGGAATGAGCAGTTCTTC
D: -; size: -; J: TRBJ2-1; V: TRBV5-1; CDR3: CASSLGIGGLAERDEQFF; DNA: TGCGCCAGCAGCTTGGGAATAGGGGGTCTAGCGGAGAGGGATGAGCAGTTCTTC
D: -; size: -; J: TRBJ2-7; V: TRBV6-6; CDR3: CASSYRDTAYEQYF; DNA: TGTGCCAGCAGTTACCGGGACACCGCCTACGAGCAGTACTTC
D: TRBD2; size: -; J: TRBJ2-7; V: TRBV27; CDR3: CASGLAGGVEQYF; DNA: TGTGCCAGCGGGCTAGCGGGAGGGGTCGAGCAGTACTTC
D: TRBD1; size: -; J: TRBJ2-7; V: TRBV7-2; CDR3: CAGSLDRGGQYF; DNA: TGTGCCGGCAGCTTAGACAGGGGGGGGCAGTACTTC
D: TRBD1; size: -; J: TRBJ1-2; V: TRBV6-5; CDR3: CASSRGQGANYGYPF; DNA: TGTGCCAGCAGCCGCGGACAGGGGGCTAACTATGGCTACCCCTTC
D: TRBD1; size: -; J: TRBJ2-7; V: TRBV28; CDR3: CASSTGTGFDEQYF; DNA: TGTGCCAGCAGTACCGGGACAGGGTTCGACGAGCAGTACTTC
D: TRBD1; size: once; J: TRBJ2-1; V: TRBV6-6; CDR3: CASSGTGKNNEQFF; DNA: TGTGCCAGCTCCGGGACAGGAAAAAACAATGAGCAGTTCTTC
D: TRBD2; size: -; J: TRBJ2-5; V: TRBV10-3; CDR3: CAISGGGLADRQETQYF; DNA: TGTGCCATCAGTGGGGGGGGACTAGCGGATCGACAAGAGACCCAGTACTTC
D: -; size: -; J: TRBJ1-2; V: TRBV30; CDR3: CAWSTGSVGYTF; DNA: TGTGCCTGGAGCACAGGGTCGGTAGGCTACACCTTC
D: -; size: -; J: TRBJ1-2; V: TRBV2; CDR3: CASSVVSYGYTF; DNA: TGTGCCAGCAGTGTGGTCAGCTATGGCTACACCTTC
D: -; size: -; J: TRBJ2-7; V: TRBV7-9; CDR3: CASSLHILTPYEQYF; DNA: TGTGCCAGCAGCCTACATATACTGACACCATACGAGCAGTACTTC
D: -; size: -; J: TRBJ1-2; V: TRBV18; CDR3: CASSPPGGTYGYTF; DNA: TGTGCCAGCTCACCACCGGGGGGGACCTATGGCTACACCTTC
D: -; size: -; J: TRBJ2-1; V: TRBV25-1; CDR3: CASSELVRGEQFF; DNA: TGTGCCAGCAGTGAATTGGTTAGGGGTGAGCAGTTCTTC
D: TRBD1; size: -; J: TRBJ2-7; V: TRBV10-3; CDR3: CAISGGQGAYEQYF; DNA: TGTGCCATCAGTGGCGGACAGGGGGCTTACGAGCAGTACTTC
D: TRBD2; size: -; J: TRBJ2-2; V: TRBV4-3; CDR3: CASSQVDHRLAGGAGELFF; DNA: TGCGCCAGCAGCCAAGTAGATCATAGACTAGCGGGAGGGGCCGGGGAGCTGTTTTTT
D: TRBD2; size: -; J: TRBJ2-7; V: TRBV10-3; CDR3: CATLGLAGTYEQYF; DNA: TGTGCCACCCTCGGGCTAGCGGGAACCTACGAGCAGTACTTC
D: -; size: -; J: TRBJ2-3; V: TRBV7-2; CDR3: CASSPRVGGADTQYF; DNA: TGTGCCAGCAGCCCCAGAGTAGGGGGGGCAGATACGCAGTATTTT